These T cell receptor beta chains were read from a single sample in a study of T and B cells in COVID-19 patients. Using its own MiXCR run on the multiplex PCR reads, TCRdb lists one record per CDR3 protein. The table has around 19,000 distinct CDR3 sequences, roughly 36% seen once. Sample: blood. The receptor source for this set is a human donor with active COVID-19. CDR3s leave out the opening cysteine and the closing phenylalanine or tryptophan. The order of the fields is V gene, J gene, CDR3 length, clone size, CDR3 protein. Size is omitted from some rows. Given values are once, few, many or a class for expanded clones.

>TRBV5-5|TRBJ2-3|13|.
ASSPLAGWQHTQY
>TRBV6-5|TRBJ2-3|10|medium-sized
ASSYGGEGQY
>TRBV27|TRBJ1-5|10|once
ASSYPYQPQH
>TRBV4-2|TRBJ1-1|13|.
ASSPQDRANTEAF
>TRBV10-1|TRBJ2-1|13|.
ASSLAGGAYNEQF
>TRBV19|TRBJ2-7|11|medium-sized
ASSIGDRYEQY
>TRBV27|TRBJ1-2|12|.
ASRETDRNYGYT
>TRBV18|TRBJ1-5|14|once
ASSPFVGGNNQPQH
>TRBV6-2/TRBV6-3|TRBJ1-2|12|.
ASSEFSVRYGYT
>TRBV7-6|TRBJ2-1|11|.
ASSLGTPQGQF
>TRBV12-3/TRBV12-4|TRBJ2-7|11|many
ASRGQGPNEQY
>TRBV6-4|TRBJ1-1|12|.
ASSKDRGSTEAF
>TRBV18|TRBJ1-1|12|few
ASSPLGTNTEAF
>TRBV6-1|TRBJ1-1|13|.
ASSLSQGLGTEAF
>TRBV6-5|TRBJ2-3|13|.
ASSWTSANTDTQY
>TRBV5-6|TRBJ2-2|13|.
ASSRRQGGVGELF
>TRBV6-2/TRBV6-3|TRBJ2-7|9|.
ASSYSGTCY
>TRBV6-5|TRBJ1-1|13|.
ASSYSIGRNTEAF
>TRBV19|TRBJ1-2|13|few
ASSIDRLLGYGYT
>TRBV20-1|TRBJ2-3|12|few
SVRGVYSTDTQY
>TRBV12-3/TRBV12-4|TRBJ2-2|12|medium-sized
AIQGQRDTGELF
>TRBV20-1|TRBJ2-1|13|.
STREASGTDNEQF
>TRBV15|TRBJ2-1|12|few
ATFKDRVGGEQF
>TRBV12-3/TRBV12-4|TRBJ2-5|12|few
ASSFTSNGETQY
>TRBV20-1|TRBJ1-6|15|.
SARDDRVSRGNSPLH
>TRBV14|TRBJ1-2|12|.
ASSHTGTDFGYT
>TRBV6-6|TRBJ1-1|15|few
ASSYSLTGAMNTEAF
>TRBV5-6|TRBJ2-3|12|.
ASSSLAGVDTQY
>TRBV13|TRBJ1-1|12|few
ASSEQGRETEAF
>TRBV7-2|TRBJ2-1|14|.
ASSLRGTGRGSEQF
>TRBV19|TRBJ1-1|11|.
ASITGGGTGAF
>TRBV10-1|TRBJ1-1|12|.
ASSEGGRNTEAF
>TRBV29-1|TRBJ1-2|12|medium-sized
SVENAGQIGGYT
>TRBV15|TRBJ1-1|13|.
ATSRGWPLNTEAF
>TRBV18|TRBJ1-1|14|.
ASSPRTGPGNTEAF
>TRBV6-1|TRBJ2-3|13|few
ASKIAGGSTDTQY
>TRBV27|TRBJ1-2|11|.
ASSLQGVYGYT
>TRBV20-1|TRBJ1-5|9|.
SARTTGPQH
>TRBV18|TRBJ2-4|12|.
ASSPPAPKNIQY
>TRBV20-1|TRBJ1-6|13|.
SARGQGLGNSPLH
>TRBV13|TRBJ1-1|12|.
ASSLGRAITEAF
>TRBV15|TRBJ1-2|10|.
VTSSGTLTVT
>TRBV5-5|TRBJ2-5|13|.
ASSSGVGGGETQY
>TRBV19|TRBJ1-1|11|few
ASHRGGRTEAF
>TRBV12-3/TRBV12-4|TRBJ1-1|13|few
AISLPGRLATEAF
>TRBV7-5|TRBJ2-1|16|many
ISVSEAQQGNPYNEQF
>TRBV20-1|TRBJ1-5|12|.
SARGGQINQPQH
>TRBV24-1|TRBJ2-3|14|.
ATSDHNSGGVDTQY
>TRBV29-1|TRBJ2-5|11|medium-sized
SVEAGGEETQY
>TRBV7-2|TRBJ1-2|10|few
ASSFRQAGYT
>TRBV19|TRBJ2-3|12|medium-sized
ASSIEVRRDTQY
>TRBV18|TRBJ2-5|12|.
ASSPPADQETQY
>TRBV27|TRBJ1-1|13|few
ASSYSPSGDTEAF